The entry below gives a single T cell receptor beta chain sequence along with its context. Other DNA sequences in this sample translate to the same CDR3. Germline trimming cut 3 bases from V and 1 base from J; bases unmatched to any gene: 2. The CDR3 is 14 amino acids. Per germline, CDR1 SGHTA and CDR2 FQGTGA. At the deep level, the assay was run. TCRdb keeps only in-frame clones here, not all; method: immunoSEQ multiplex PCR. The table includes approximately 340,000 clones, around two thirds detected once. This sample is part of a study of shared clonotypes between healthy human individuals. Sequenced input: memory CD4+ T cells sorted from blood. The subset denotes: CD45RA-negative fraction. The clonotype originates from a man aged 25 to 40 in good health. The chain is built from TRBV7-3 and TRBJ1-1, with TRBD1 matching 7 bases. The CDR3 region is CASSLGTENTEAFF. The CDR3 nucleotides are TGTGCCAGCAGCTTGGGGACAGAGAACACTGAAGCTTTCTTT.